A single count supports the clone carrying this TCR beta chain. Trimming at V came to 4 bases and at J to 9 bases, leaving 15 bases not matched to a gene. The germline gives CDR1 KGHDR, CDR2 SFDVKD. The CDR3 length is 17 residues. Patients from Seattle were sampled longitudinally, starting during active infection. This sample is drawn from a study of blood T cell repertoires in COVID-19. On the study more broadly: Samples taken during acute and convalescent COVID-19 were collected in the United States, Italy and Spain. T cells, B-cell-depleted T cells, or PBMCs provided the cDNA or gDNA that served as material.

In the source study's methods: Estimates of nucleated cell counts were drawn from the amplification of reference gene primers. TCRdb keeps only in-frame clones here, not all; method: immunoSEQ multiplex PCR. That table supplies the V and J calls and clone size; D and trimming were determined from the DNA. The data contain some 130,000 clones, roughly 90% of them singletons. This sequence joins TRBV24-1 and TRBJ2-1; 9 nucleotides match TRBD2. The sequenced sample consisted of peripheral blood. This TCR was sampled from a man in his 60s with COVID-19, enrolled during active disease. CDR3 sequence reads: CATSDPFRGAGGPEQFF. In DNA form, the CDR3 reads TGTGCCACCAGTGACCCTTTCCGGGGGGCGGGAGGGCCTGAGCAGTTCTTC.